This TCR beta chain is from a study of T-cell memory formation after mild COVID-19. Study results and limitations: Memory cells collected pre-infection included some clones that later responded, suggesting cross-reactive memory joined. Among clones contracting day 15 to 85, CD4/CD8 was balanced, whereas later expanders leaned CD4+.

Germline V lookup: CDR1 ENHRY, CDR2 SYGVKD. The germline V and J ends were trimmed by 3 bases and 4 bases, with 12 bases remaining between them. The length of the CDR3 is 14 residues. A word on this clonotype: Its target is not known.

TCR alpha and TCR beta cDNA libraries carrying sample barcodes and UMIs were produced by 5'RACE using constant-segment primers. From the 5' RACE reads, TCRdb called clonotypes with MiXCR, one entry per CDR3 protein. The table lists roughly 320,000 distinct CDR3 sequences, under 30% of them singletons. The TCR originated in an adult woman who had mild COVID-19 (a few samples of this study predate the infection). Cell type and time point are not known. The chain couples TRBV10-3 to TRBJ1-2, with D maybe TRBD1 (5 bases). Sequencing input: PBMCs or a T cell subset sorted from them (not recorded which). This CDR3 reads CAISDSTGFYGYTF. The CDR3 DNA is TGTGCCATCAGTGACTCCACAGGATTCTATGGCTACACCTTC.